Presented here are 9 T cell receptor beta chains from one specimen sequenced in a study of cytomegalovirus exposure and HLA in healthy donors. The PCR had 60 Vbeta and 13 Jbeta primers. Sequenced by immunoSEQ multiplex PCR; TCRdb stores in-frame clones only, minus some. The data contain 65,000 to 85,000 clones, roughly 79% of them singletons. Sequenced: PBMCs. The receptors shown here come from a woman aged 40-49 years in good health and CMV-seropositive.

The chain carries TRBV5-1 and TRBJ2-7; TRBD1 matches at 10 bases. From germline, CDR1 is SGHRS and CDR2 YFSETQ. V shed 4 bases and J 2 bases; nucleotides not matched to a gene: 3. The CDR3 extends over 14 amino acids. The CDR3 DNA sequence: TGCGCCAGCAGCGGACAGGGGGTTACCTACGAGCAGTACTTC. It is translated as CASSGQGVTYEQYF.

The chain employs TRBV6-5 and TRBJ2-2; 7 bases map to TRBD1. The CDR3 length is 15 residues. Germline V gene lookup returns CDR1 MNHEY and CDR2 SVGAGI. The V gene end was trimmed by 6 bases and the J gene end by 4 bases; junction bases not matched to a gene: 8. The DNA of the CDR3 is TGTGCCAGCAGCATAATGACAGGGTTCACCGGGGAGCTGTTTTTT. Translated, it gives CASSIMTGFTGELFF.

This chain links TRBV6-5 with TRBJ1-1; TRBD1 is a possible D gene (5 bases). The CDR3 loop spans 11 amino acids. The germline CDR1 and CDR2 sequences are MNHEY and SVGAGI. Trimming removed 6 bases from V and 9 bases from J, with 11 bases in between. DNA of the CDR3: TGTGCCAGCAGATCTAGACAGAAAGCTTTCTTT. Protein: CASRSRQKAFF.

The table lists this clone with a few counts. The chain couples TRBV11-1 to TRBJ1-1; TRBD1 might be the D (6 bases). V was shortened by 0 bases and J by 1 base, with 9 bases between the two germline ends. Germline V CDR1 and CDR2: SGHAT, FQDESV (reference sequence). The CDR3 extends over 15 amino acids. The CDR3 region is CASSLATGKNTEAFF. The CDR3 nucleotides read TGTGCCAGCAGCTTAGCCACAGGGAAGAACACTGAAGCTTTCTTT.

The CDR3 DNA reads TGTGCCAGCAGGCGGGACAGGCTTGTCTACGAGCAGTACTTC. It translates to CASRRDRLVYEQYF. The V call is TRBV6-1, the J call TRBJ2-7, with 8 bases fitting TRBD1. The trim removed 6 bases at V and 3 bases at J, leaving 7 bases unmatched. The germline V gene encodes CDR1 MNHNS and CDR2 SASEGT. CDR3 length equals 14 residues.

This rearrangement joins TRBV10-3 to TRBJ2-1, with TRBD2 as a possible D gene (5 bases). This CDR3 is 17 amino acids long. Germline CDR1 and CDR2: ENHRY and SYGVKD. Trimming removed 8 bases at V and 2 bases at J, with 22 bases between. CDR3 loop: CAISDTAAGTTYNEQFF. The CDR3 DNA follows: TGTGCCATCTCGGATACAGCCGCGGGTACAACCTACAATGAGCAGTTCTTC.

This clone was detected a few times. The chain combines TRBV5-1 with TRBJ1-1, with TRBD1 identical over 8 bases. CDR1 SGHRS and CDR2 YFSETQ come from the germline V gene. V lost 4 bases and J lost 3; bases outside the gene matches: 2. CDR3 length: 13 residues. CDR3 DNA sequence: TGCGCCAGCAGCCCGACAGGGGACACTGAAGCTTTCTTT. Residues: CASSPTGDTEAFF.

This chain uses TRBV6-1 with TRBJ1-5; D call uncertain. The CDR3 totals 14 residues. Trimming shortened V by 2 bases and J by 5 bases, and 10 bases separated the two germline ends. From germline, CDR1 is MNHNS and CDR2 SASEGT. The chain's CDR3 is CASSELAGHQPQHF. CDR3 nucleotide sequence: TGTGCCAGCAGTGAACTGGCAGGCCATCAGCCCCAGCATTTT.

The rearrangement uses TRBV18 and TRBJ2-7, with 8 bases that match TRBD2. CDR3 length equals 15 residues. Germline loops: CDR1 KGHSH, CDR2 LQKENI. V was clipped by 5 bases and J by 7 bases; unmatched bases: 13. CDR3 coding DNA: TGTGCCAGCTCAAGTTCTGCCGGGAGGGCCGGGGAGCAGTACTTC. Translated, it gives CASSSSAGRAGEQYF.